This TCR beta chain was recovered during a study of T-cell reconstitution after alpha-beta-depleted transplantation in children (dated by TCRdb to 2016 to 2018). Some background on the complete study: The study quantitatively tracked T-cell immune reconstitution after TCRalphabeta/CD19-depleted allogeneic hematopoietic cell transplantation in children using TCR repertoire profiling.

Of note for this clonotype: The antigen this receptor binds is unknown. One base away there is no much larger clone; base qualities are not given.

Paper-wide results and their limitations: The apparently early recovery of alphabetaT-cell counts about two months after transplant reportedly depended on only several hundred rapidly expanded clones that came from non-depleted graft cells. The high TCRbeta diversity at day 60 in some patients was ascribed to recipient T cells and intrathymic progenitors that had survived conditioning. Over subsequent months, a decline in hyperexpanded clone frequencies was noted, and after one year, T-cell counts and TCRbeta diversity were mostly ascribed to newly produced T cells.

From the germline V gene (reference sequence), CDR1 is PRHDT and CDR2 is FYEKMQ. Relative to germline, V is missing 5 bases and J is missing 0 bases, with 5 bases of the junction outside any gene match. From the cysteine through the phenylalanine, the CDR3 covers 16 amino acids. Only the CDR3 portion is preserved as DNA: 48 bases, with reading frame beginning at the first base. What this sample's treatment or condition label stands for: allogeneic hematopoietic cell transplantation with graft depleted of TCRalphabeta T cells and CD19 B cells. TCRalphabeta/CD19-depleted allogeneic hematopoietic cell grafts were given to the transplant recipients, all of whom were children. Library creation used PCR. Sequencing was carried out with an Illumina HiSeq 2500. To normalize quantification of the TCRbeta repertoire, the TCR libraries were built with molecular barcoding that relied on unique molecular identifiers. TCRdb itself trimmed the public reads at Q25 with fastp, ran MiXCR and retained productive beta chains. Rows are combined by CDR3 protein, so each entry shows the most common genes and DNA. A total of some 310,000 distinct CDR3 sequences appear in this sample, 20% to 30% of them only once. The biggest ten clones account for approximately 10% of the sample.

Recombination linked TRBV13 to TRBJ2-3, and TRBD2 matches 10 of the central bases. This sequence was found in a male patient younger than 18 who had a stem cell transplant for acute lymphoblastic leukemia, so the T cells may come from the graft donor. Sequenced material: PBMCs, mostly from graft donor cells, taken 180 days after TCRalphabeta/CD19-depleted stem cell transplant. The DNA sequence is given as TGTGCCAGCAGCGGACAGACTAGCGGGAGCACAGATACGCAGTATTTT. It translates as CASSGQTSGSTDTQYF.